The 24 T cell receptor beta chains below were found in one sample sequenced in a study of control samples from healthy donors and cancer patients. Sequenced by immunoSEQ multiplex PCR; TCRdb stores in-frame clones only, minus some. The data contain tens of thousands of clones, about 80% of them singletons. The sample taken for sequencing was PBMCs. These receptors came from a man aged 55 to 70 with head and neck cancer.

This clone was seen once. This sequence joins TRBV10-1 and TRBJ1-5, with a possible D match to TRBD1 (5 bases). Germline V CDR1 and CDR2: WNHNN, SYGVQD (reference sequence). V shed 2 bases and J shed 0 bases, with 8 bases lying between them. The CDR3 runs 15 residues. The CDR3 DNA sequence: TGCGCCAGCAGTGAGAGGGGCCGTAGCAATCAGCCCCAGCATTTT. Its translation is CASSERGRSNQPQHF.

The rearrangement joins TRBV5-1 to TRBJ1-2; TRBD1 aligns across 7 bases. The CDR3 loop spans 15 amino acids. V shed 3 bases and J 8 bases; nucleotides not matched to a gene: 13. Germline assignment: CDR1 SGHRS and CDR2 YFSETQ. The CDR3 loop is CASSSITRQGRGYTF. CDR3 sequence (DNA): TGCGCCAGCAGCTCGATAACAAGACAGGGCCGAGGCTACACCTTC.

The chain is built from TRBV4-2 and TRBJ2-7, with TRBD2 identical over 7 bases. The length of the CDR3 is 14 residues. Germline V gives CDR1 LGHNA, CDR2 YNFKEQ. Trimming at V came to 2 bases and at J to 3 bases, leaving 4 bases not matched to a gene. The CDR3 protein is CASSQSSGDYEQYF. The CDR3 region has the DNA TGTGCCAGCAGCCAATCCAGCGGGGACTACGAGCAGTACTTC.

The rearrangement joins TRBV15 to TRBJ2-3; 7 bases line up with TRBD2. Germline V gene sequence: CDR1 LNHNV, CDR2 YYDKDF (reference sequence). Unmatched junction bases numbered 14, after V lost 5 bases and J lost 6 bases. The CDR3 spans 16 residues. The DNA for the CDR3 is TGTGCCACCAGCGGCTCCGGGACTAAGTCTTTGGATACGCAGTATTTT. It yields the protein CATSGSGTKSLDTQYF.

The genes are TRBV7-6 and TRBJ2-3; D is ambiguous. V was clipped by 4 bases and J by 11 bases, with 13 bases between them. Germline V gene data show CDR1 as SGHVS and CDR2 as FNYEAQ. This CDR3 region has 12 residues. Written as DNA, the CDR3 is TGTGCCAGCAGCTCCAGTCGACTCCAGCAGTATTTT. Residues: CASSSSRLQQYF.

V and J are TRBV24-1 and TRBJ2-3; 10 nucleotides align to TRBD1. Germline CDR1 and CDR2: KGHDR and SFDVKD. The CDR3 runs to 18 residues. The V segment lost 1 base and the J segment 2 bases; nucleotides outside the gene matches: 8. The CDR3 here is CATSDFGLGTGVTDTQYF. For the CDR3, the DNA is TGTGCCACCAGTGATTTCGGTCTGGGGACAGGGGTCACAGATACGCAGTATTTT.

This clone turned up a few times. As DNA, the CDR3 is TGTGCCAGCAGCCTTACTGAGGGGGCCGACTATGGCTACACCTTC. Protein: CASSLTEGADYGYTF. The chain is built from TRBV4-2 and TRBJ1-2, with TRBD1 identical over 7 bases. This CDR3 has 15 residues. With 4 bases clipped from V and 3 bases from J, the junction kept 8 bases outside the gene matches. From germline, CDR1 is LGHNA and CDR2 YNFKEQ.

This chain uses TRBV15 with TRBJ2-7; D may be TRBD2 (6 bases). The germline gives CDR1 LNHNV, CDR2 YYDKDF (reference sequence). Deletions cut 6 bases from V and 2 bases from J, with 14 bases between. The CDR3 length is 14 residues. The CDR3 DNA reads TGTGCCACCAGTCGGCGGAGGGGACCCTACGAGCAGTACTTC. Amino acid sequence: CATSRRRGPYEQYF.

This sequence joins TRBV29-1 and TRBJ2-1; tentative D call: TRBD2 (5 bases). The CDR3 runs 16 residues. Germline values: CDR1 SQVTM, CDR2 ANQGSEA. Between the trimmed V and J ends, which lost 0 bases and 0 bases, there was a span of 12 bases. The CDR3 protein is CSVEDQERRSYNEQFF. The CDR3 coding sequence is TGCAGCGTTGAAGATCAAGAGCGGCGCTCCTACAATGAGCAGTTCTTC.

Written as DNA, the CDR3 is TGTGCCTGTCGACTCAGGGGGCCGACTGAAGCTTTCTTT. Translation: CACRLRGPTEAFF. The J gene is TRBJ1-1, the V gene TRBV30, with TRBD1 matching 8 bases. Germline V gene data show CDR1 as GTSNPN and CDR2 as SVGIG (reference sequence). The CDR3 is 13 residues long. The trim removed 6 bases at V and 5 bases at J, leaving 8 bases unmatched.

This clone is a singleton in its sample. This sequence joins TRBV18 and TRBJ1-1; D uncertain. Germline CDR1 and CDR2: KGHSH and LQKENI. The CDR3 is 14 amino acids. V was shortened by 0 bases and J by 4 bases, with 9 bases between the two germline ends. The DNA for the CDR3 is TGTGCCAGCTCACCACCAGGCCCTGGCACTGAAGCTTTCTTT. Its translation: CASSPPGPGTEAFF.

This chain links TRBV7-2 with TRBJ1-2, with TRBD1 matching 7 bases. Trimming at V came to 5 bases and at J to 7 bases, leaving 7 bases not matched to a gene. The CDR3 is 13 residues long. The germline CDR1 and CDR2 sequences are SGHTA and FQGNSA. The DNA for the CDR3 is TGTGCCAGCAGCCCGGACAGGATCGGTGGCTACACCTTC. It yields the protein CASSPDRIGGYTF.

This clone was recorded a few times. The chain employs TRBV28 and TRBJ2-3; D remains unclear. Between the trimmed V and J ends, which lost 3 bases and 4 bases, there was a span of 5 bases. The CDR3 sequence is 12 residues long. Per germline, CDR1 MDHEN and CDR2 SYDVKM. The DNA of the CDR3 is TGTGCCAGCAGTTTTTTCTCAGATACGCAGTATTTT. It specifies CASSFFSDTQYF.

The chain combines TRBV19 with TRBJ2-2; 11 nucleotides match TRBD1. V gave up 3 bases and J gave up 7 bases; unmatched junction bases: 4. CDR3 length: 15 amino acids. Germline-derived CDR1 and CDR2 are LNHDA and SQIVND (reference sequence). The CDR3 loop reads CASSIGQGAVGELFF. The CDR3 region has the DNA TGTGCCAGTAGTATCGGACAGGGGGCCGTCGGGGAGCTGTTTTTT. Complete variable domain (other parts from reference TRBV19 and TRBJ2-2): DGGITQSPKYLFRKEGQNVTLSCEQNLNHDAMYWYRQDPGQGLRLIYYSQIVNDFQKGDIAEGYSVSREKKESFPLTVTSAQKNPTAFYLCASSIGQGAVGELFFGEGSRLTVL.

The chain carries TRBV19 and TRBJ2-1; 8 bases align to TRBD2. Germline V lookup: CDR1 LNHDA, CDR2 SQIVND (reference sequence). This CDR3 contains 14 residues. V lost 10 bases, J lost 9 bases, and 14 bases stayed unmatched. The chain's CDR3 is CATRPNGRATEQFF. The CDR3, as DNA: TGTGCCACCCGACCCAACGGGAGGGCCACTGAGCAGTTCTTC.

V is TRBV27 and J is TRBJ2-2; D is undetermined. V lost 6 bases and J 8 bases, leaving 7 bases between the germline ends. Germline loops: CDR1 MNHEY, CDR2 SMNVEV (reference sequence). This CDR3 spans 11 amino acids. The CDR3 DNA follows: TGTGCCAGCAGAAACGGGGGGGAGCTGTTTTTT. Protein product: CASRNGGELFF.

This chain links TRBV6-1 with TRBJ1-5, with a weak D call TRBD1 (5 bases). Trimming took 4 bases from V and 2 from J, leaving 15 bases between them. This CDR3 is 16 amino acids long. Germline V lookup: CDR1 MNHNS, CDR2 SASEGT. The CDR3 sequence is CASSGAGPMGNQPQHF. The CDR3 nucleotides are TGTGCCAGCAGTGGGGCAGGGCCGATGGGCAATCAGCCCCAGCATTTT.

In nucleotides, the CDR3 is TGCGCCAGCAGCCTCAGGGTTCAGGCAGATACGCAGTATTTT. As protein: CASSLRVQADTQYF. J is TRBJ2-3 and V is TRBV5-1, with D possibly TRBD1 on 5 matching bases. Trimming stripped 4 bases from V and 4 bases from J, with 13 bases between. The CDR3 consists of 14 residues. The germline V gene has CDR1 SGHRS and CDR2 YFSETQ.

The CDR3 is CATMPADNEKLFF. The CDR3 DNA follows: TGTGCCACTATGCCGGCGGATAATGAAAAACTGTTTTTT. The chain carries TRBV28 and TRBJ1-4; D uncertain. This CDR3 is 13 amino acids long. From germline, CDR1 is MDHEN and CDR2 SYDVKM. Trimming pared 10 bases from V and 4 bases from J, leaving 13 bases between.

The chain carries TRBV11-2 and TRBJ2-5; D not resolved. The CDR3 sequence is 15 residues long. Trimming removed 1 base at V and 0 bases at J, with 9 bases between. Germline CDR1 SGHAT, CDR2 FQNNGV. CDR3 sequence: CASSLVMGYQETQYF. The CDR3 bases are TGTGCCAGCAGCTTAGTTATGGGGTACCAAGAGACCCAGTACTTC.

This rearrangement joins TRBV11-2 to TRBJ1-2; 11 bases are a match to TRBD1. The CDR3 is 15 residues long. Germline loops: CDR1 SGHAT, CDR2 FQNNGV. J was trimmed by 7 bases and V by 3 bases; bases with no gene match: 7. CDR3 protein: CASSFVAGTGGGYTF. DNA for the CDR3: TGTGCCAGCAGCTTCGTCGCCGGGACAGGGGGTGGCTACACCTTC.

V gene TRBV4-1 combines with J gene TRBJ1-5; no clear D. V was clipped by 0 bases and J by 2 bases, with 8 bases between them. This CDR3 spans 15 amino acids. CDR1 is MGHRA and CDR2 is YSYEKL in the germline V gene. In DNA, the CDR3 is TGCGCCAGCAGCCAAGACGGCGGAGGCAATCAGCCCCAGCATTTT. This translates into CASSQDGGGNQPQHF.

This clone was seen a few times. The rearrangement links TRBV28 to TRBJ1-4, with TRBD1 matching over 7 bases. CDR3 length equals 16 residues. Losses at the gene ends were 6 bases for V and 5 bases for J; bases not matched to a gene: 12. The germline V gene has CDR1 MDHEN and CDR2 SYDVKM. The CDR3 DNA sequence: TGTGCCAGCAGACAGCCCCGGGACAGAAGAAATGAAAAACTGTTTTTT. It codes for CASRQPRDRRNEKLFF. Based on the CDR3 plus reference TRBV28 and TRBJ1-4, the full variable domain is DVKVTQSSRYLVKRTGEKVFLECVQDMDHENMFWYRQDPGLGLRLIYFSYDVKMKEKGDIPEGYSVSREKKERFSLILESASTNQTSMYLCASRQPRDRRNEKLFFGSGTQLSVL.

V gene TRBV10-3 combines with J gene TRBJ2-1; D perhaps matches TRBD1 (5 bases). Germline CDR1 reads ENHRY; CDR2 reads SYGVKD. The CDR3 extends over 13 amino acids. The ends were cut back, 11 bases at V and 12 bases at J, with 23 bases in the middle. DNA of the CDR3: TGTGCCGCCCAGACAGCCTCCACTTCAGGGCAGTTCTTC. Protein product: CAAQTASTSGQFF.